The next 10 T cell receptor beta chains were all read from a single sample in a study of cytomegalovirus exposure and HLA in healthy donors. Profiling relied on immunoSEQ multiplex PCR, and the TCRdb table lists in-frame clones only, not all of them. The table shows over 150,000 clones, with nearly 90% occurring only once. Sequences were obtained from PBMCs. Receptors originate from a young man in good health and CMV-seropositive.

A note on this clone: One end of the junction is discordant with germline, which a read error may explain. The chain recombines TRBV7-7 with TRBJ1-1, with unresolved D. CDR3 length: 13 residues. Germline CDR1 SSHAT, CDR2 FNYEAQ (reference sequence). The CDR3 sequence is CASSAGENTEAFF. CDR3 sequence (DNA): TGTGCTAGCAGCGCGGGAGAGAACACTGAAGCTTTCTTT. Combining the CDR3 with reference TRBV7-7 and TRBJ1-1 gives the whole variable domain GAGVSQSPRYKVTKRGQDVTLRCDPISSHATLYWYQQALGQGPEFLTYFNYEAQPDKSGLPSDRFSAERPEGSISTLTIQRTEQRDSAMYRCASSAGENTEAFFGQGTRLTVV.

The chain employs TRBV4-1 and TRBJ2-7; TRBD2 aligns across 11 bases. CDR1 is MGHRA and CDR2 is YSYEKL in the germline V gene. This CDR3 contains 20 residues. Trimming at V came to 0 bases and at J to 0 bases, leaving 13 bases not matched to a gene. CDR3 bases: TGCGCCAGCAGCCAAGATGGTAGGCTAGCGGGAGGCCCCAGCTCCTACGAGCAGTACTTC. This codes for CASSQDGRLAGGPSSYEQYF.

CDR3 nucleotides: TGCAGCGTTGAGGGACTAGCGGGAGGGAGCTCCTACAATGAGCAGTTCTTC. It codes for CSVEGLAGGSSYNEQFF. This sequence joins TRBV29-1 and TRBJ2-1; 16 nucleotides align to TRBD2. This CDR3 has 17 amino acids. The germline V gene encodes CDR1 SQVTM and CDR2 ANQGSEA. Trimming took 3 bases from V and 0 from J; bases not matched to a gene: 2.

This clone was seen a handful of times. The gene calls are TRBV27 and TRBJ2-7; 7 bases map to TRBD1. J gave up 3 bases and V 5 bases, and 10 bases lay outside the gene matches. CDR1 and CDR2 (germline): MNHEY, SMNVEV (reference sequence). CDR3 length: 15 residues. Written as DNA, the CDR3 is TGTGCCAGCAGTCCTCCGACAGGGAAATTCTACGAGCAGTACTTC. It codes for CASSPPTGKFYEQYF.

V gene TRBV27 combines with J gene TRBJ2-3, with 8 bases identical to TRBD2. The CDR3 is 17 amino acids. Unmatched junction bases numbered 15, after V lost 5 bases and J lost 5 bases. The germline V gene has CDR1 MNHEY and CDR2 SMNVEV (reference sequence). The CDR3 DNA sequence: TGTGCCAGCAGTCCCCCTCCAAGGAGCGGGAGAGGAGATACGCAGTATTTT. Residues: CASSPPPRSGRGDTQYF.

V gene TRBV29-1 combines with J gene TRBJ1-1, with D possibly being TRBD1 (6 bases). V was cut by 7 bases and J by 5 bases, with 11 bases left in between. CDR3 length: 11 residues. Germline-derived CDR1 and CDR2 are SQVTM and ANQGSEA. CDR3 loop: CSGRGGTEAFF. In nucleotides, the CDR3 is TGCAGCGGGAGGGGGGGGACTGAAGCTTTCTTT.

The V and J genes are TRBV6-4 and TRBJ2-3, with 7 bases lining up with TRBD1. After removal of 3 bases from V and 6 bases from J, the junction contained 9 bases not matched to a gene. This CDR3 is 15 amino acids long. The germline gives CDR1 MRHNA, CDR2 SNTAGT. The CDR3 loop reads CASSETGRGMDTQYF. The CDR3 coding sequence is TGTGCCAGCAGTGAAACGGGCAGGGGGATGGATACGCAGTATTTT.

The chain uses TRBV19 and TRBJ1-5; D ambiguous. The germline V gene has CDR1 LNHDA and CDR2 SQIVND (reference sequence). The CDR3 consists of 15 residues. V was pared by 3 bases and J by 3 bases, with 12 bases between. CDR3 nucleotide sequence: TGTGCCAGTAGTATTCGGTGGGCAGACAATCAGCCCCAGCATTTT. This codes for CASSIRWADNQPQHF.

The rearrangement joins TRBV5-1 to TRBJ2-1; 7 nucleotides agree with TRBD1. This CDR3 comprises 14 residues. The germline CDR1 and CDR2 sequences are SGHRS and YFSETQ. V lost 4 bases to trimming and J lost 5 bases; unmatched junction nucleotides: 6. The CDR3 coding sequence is TGCGCCAGCAGCGCAAGGACAGGTGACAATGAGCAGTTCTTC. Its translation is CASSARTGDNEQFF.

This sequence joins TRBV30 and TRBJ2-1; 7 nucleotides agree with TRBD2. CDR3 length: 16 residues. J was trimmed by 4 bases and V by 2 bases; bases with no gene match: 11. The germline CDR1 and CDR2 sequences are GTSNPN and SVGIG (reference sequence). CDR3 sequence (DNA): TGTGCCTGGAGTCGGGTTCCAGCGGGGAATTACAATGAGCAGTTCTTC. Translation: CAWSRVPAGNYNEQFF.